This T cell receptor beta chain was profiled in a study of cytomegalovirus exposure and HLA in healthy donors. Overall study: In terms of ancestry, the Caucasian-associated cluster contained about four fifths of the approximately 430 genotyped donors.

Primers for the PCR totalled 60 Vbeta and 13 Jbeta. Data came from immunoSEQ multiplex PCR; TCRdb stores just in-frame clones and leaves some out. The sample records about 82,000 clones, over 70% being singletons. V lost 3 bases, J lost 0 bases, and 9 bases lay in between. Germline V gene sequence: CDR1 KGHSH, CDR2 LQKENI. This CDR3 is 15 amino acids long. Overall study results and limits: Most observed TCR sequences were rare, whereas some public TCRs were detected in many donors. Accounts indicate the classifier identified cytomegalovirus status with strong specificity and sensitivity. A prior analysis recorded that most TCR beta V segments were productive about 87% or about 30% of the time.

Comments on this clone: Its antigen is still unknown.

The sequencing input was PBMCs. This sequence was found in a man between 60 and 75 years old in good health and CMV-seronegative. The chain couples TRBV18 to TRBJ1-5; weak D call: TRBD1 (5 bases). DNA of the CDR3: TGTGCCAGCTCACCCACGCAGGGTAGCAATCAGCCCCAGCATTTT. Residues: CASSPTQGSNQPQHF.